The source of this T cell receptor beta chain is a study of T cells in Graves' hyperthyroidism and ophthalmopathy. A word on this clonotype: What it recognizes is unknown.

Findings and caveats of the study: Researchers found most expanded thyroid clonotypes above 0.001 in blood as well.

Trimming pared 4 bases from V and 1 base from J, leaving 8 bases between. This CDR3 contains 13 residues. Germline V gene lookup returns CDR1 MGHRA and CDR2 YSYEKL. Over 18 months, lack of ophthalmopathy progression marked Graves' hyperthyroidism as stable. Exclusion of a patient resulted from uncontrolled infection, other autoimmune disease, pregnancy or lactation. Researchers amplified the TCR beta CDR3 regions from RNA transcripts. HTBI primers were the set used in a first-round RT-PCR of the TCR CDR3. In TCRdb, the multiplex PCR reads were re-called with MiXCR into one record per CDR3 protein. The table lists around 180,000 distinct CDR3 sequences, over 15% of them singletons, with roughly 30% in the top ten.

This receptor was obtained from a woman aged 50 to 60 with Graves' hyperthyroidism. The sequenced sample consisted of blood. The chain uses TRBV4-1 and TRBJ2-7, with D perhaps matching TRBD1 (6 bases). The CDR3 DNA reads TGCGCCAGCAGCCCGGGACATTCCTACGAGCAGTACTTC. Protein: CASSPGHSYEQYF.